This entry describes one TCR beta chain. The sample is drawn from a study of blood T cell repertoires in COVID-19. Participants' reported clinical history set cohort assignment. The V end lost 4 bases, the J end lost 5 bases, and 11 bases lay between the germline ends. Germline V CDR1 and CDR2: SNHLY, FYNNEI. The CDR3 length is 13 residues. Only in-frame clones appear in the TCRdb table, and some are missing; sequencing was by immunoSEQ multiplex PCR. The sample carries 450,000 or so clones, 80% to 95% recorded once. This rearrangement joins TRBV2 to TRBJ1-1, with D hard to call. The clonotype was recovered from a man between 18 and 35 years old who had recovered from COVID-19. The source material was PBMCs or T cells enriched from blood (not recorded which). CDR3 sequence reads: CASSAITGTEAFF. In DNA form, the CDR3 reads TGTGCCAGCAGTGCCATTACGGGGACTGAAGCTTTCTTT.